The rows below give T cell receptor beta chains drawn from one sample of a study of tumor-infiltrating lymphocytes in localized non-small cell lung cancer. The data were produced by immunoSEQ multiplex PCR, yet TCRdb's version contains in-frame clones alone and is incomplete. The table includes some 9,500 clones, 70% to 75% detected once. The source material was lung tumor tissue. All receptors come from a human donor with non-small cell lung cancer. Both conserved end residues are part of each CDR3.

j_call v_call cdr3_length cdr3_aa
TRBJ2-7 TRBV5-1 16 CASSFLQTPSSYEQYF
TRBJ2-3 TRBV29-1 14 CSVVRAAGTDTQYF
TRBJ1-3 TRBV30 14 CAWSLGNGGNTIYF
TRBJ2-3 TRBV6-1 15 CASRTPGQGTDTQYF
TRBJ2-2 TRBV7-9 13 CASSGGATGELFF
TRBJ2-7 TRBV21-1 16 CASILPESKSSYEQYF
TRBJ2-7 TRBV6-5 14 CASSYSWQSYEQYF
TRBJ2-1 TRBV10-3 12 CAISQGENEQFF
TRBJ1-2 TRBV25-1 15 CASSEYGEGKYGYTF
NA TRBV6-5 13 CASSYSTYDEQYF
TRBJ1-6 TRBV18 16 CASSPNGVEGNSPLHF
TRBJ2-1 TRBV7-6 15 CASSLVMGPWNEQFF
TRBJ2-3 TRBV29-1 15 CSTNQLAGEADTQYF
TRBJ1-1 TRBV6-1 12 CASRGGNTEAFF
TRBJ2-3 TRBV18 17 CASSPTDRGLRTDTQYF
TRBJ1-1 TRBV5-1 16 CASSSRGQRVNTEAFF